This is a list of T cell receptor beta chains from one sample in a study of early T cells in non-severe SARS-CoV-2 infection. In TCRdb, the 5' RACE reads were re-called with MiXCR into one record per CDR3 protein. The table records 15,000 to 25,000 distinct CDR3 sequences, roughly 4.6% of them present only once. Sequenced material: whole blood. The source of these receptors is an adult who was a healthcare worker with PCR-confirmed SARS-CoV-2 infection or an uninfected control (not recorded which). The conserved cysteine and the conserved F or W are not part of the CDR3 here. Clone sizes are given selectively: once, few, many, or a class where the clone is expanded.

J gene,V gene,clone size,CDR3 protein
TRBJ1-4,TRBV2,many,ASTVDRGANEKLF
TRBJ1-3,TRBV11-3,many,ASSRGSENTIY
TRBJ2-2,TRBV12-3/TRBV12-4,many,ASSFGEETGELF
TRBJ1-2,TRBV6-1,many,ASSDGGYYGYT
TRBJ1-1,TRBV5-1,NA,ASSLNPLRDRLKAF
TRBJ1-1,TRBV12-5,many,ASGSGTDYTEAF
TRBJ1-6,TRBV6-5,many,ASSSAQGPGSPLH
TRBJ2-3,TRBV6-4,many,ASSGGTTDTQY
TRBJ1-1,TRBV20-1,NA,SARGTRQTNTEAF
TRBJ1-1,TRBV30,medium-sized,AWSFDSYTEVF
TRBJ1-2,TRBV29-1,many,SADRGGTYGYT
TRBJ2-3,TRBV29-1,NA,SVGDSGGDTQY
TRBJ1-1,TRBV7-2,NA,ASSSQGANTEAF
TRBJ2-3,TRBV19,many,ASSPRPTTDTQY
TRBJ1-5,TRBV4-1,many,ASSLTGPFSNQPQH
TRBJ2-4,TRBV6-2/TRBV6-3,many,ASTISAAKNIQY
TRBJ2-3,TRBV7-6,many,ASSLLPLGDTQY
TRBJ2-1,TRBV5-1,NA,ASSSGQGVYNEQF
TRBJ2-5,TRBV3-1,many,ASSQPRGGQVETQY
TRBJ2-7,TRBV7-2,NA,ASSSWDPPYEQY
TRBJ1-1,TRBV27,many,ASSGQLNTEAF
TRBJ1-2,TRBV19,many,ATSAAANYGYT
TRBJ1-2,TRBV20-1,many,SPEKAGTDGYT
TRBJ1-6,TRBV25-1,many,ASRGLSPLH
TRBJ2-5,TRBV12-3/TRBV12-4,medium-sized,ASHGGQETQY
TRBJ2-5,TRBV4-1,few,ASSQDGTGVETQY
TRBJ1-2,TRBV11-2,many,ASSPPGGVRGYT
TRBJ2-7,TRBV6-5,many,ASTDGGGREQY
TRBJ2-7,TRBV5-5,many,ASSFRWAVDEQY
TRBJ2-1,TRBV7-6,many,ASSPLRGPGLNNEQF
TRBJ2-5,TRBV14,many,ASSQDRGSRFGETQY
TRBJ1-5,TRBV18,many,ASSQGAGQPQH
TRBJ2-1,TRBV29-1,many,SASEYNEQF
TRBJ2-1,TRBV6-4,medium-sized,ASSDGTSSYNEQF
TRBJ1-2,TRBV12-3/TRBV12-4,many,ASTYLPHYGYT
TRBJ1-1,TRBV6-1,many,ASSEAGGAAEAF
TRBJ1-1,TRBV5-6,many,ASSFYTGEAEAF
TRBJ1-1,TRBV5-6,NA,ASSYVGPGQNTEAF
TRBJ1-1,TRBV29-1,NA,SAGSAEAF
TRBJ2-3,TRBV5-1,NA,ASSFGLTGGPDTQY
TRBJ2-5,TRBV9,NA,ASSVESRQETQY
TRBJ2-3,TRBV5-1,many,ASSPETDTQY